This T cell receptor (beta chain) comes out of a study of graft-versus-host responses after intestinal transplantation. Study summary: All recipients got anti-thymocyte globulin induction, then tacrolimus and steroids for about 3 years.

General study findings and limits: The marrow of recipients harbored GvH clones, and ileum or blood showed some of them first.

The CDR3 length is 15 residues. Germline-derived CDR1 and CDR2 are KGHSH and LQKENI. V was pared by 2 bases and J by 9 bases, with 14 bases between. This clone was counted once. Its antigen is not known. Profiled with immunoSEQ multiplex PCR; TCRdb holds only in-frame clones, not every one. The sample includes some 120,000 clones, approximately 94% of them seen just once. Sequenced here: unstimulated CD4+ T cells sorted from spleen or lymph node cells, sampled before intestinal transplant. This sequence originates from a human donor who received an intestinal transplant. The chain combines TRBV18 with TRBJ1-6; possibly TRBD1 for D (6 bases). The CDR3 here is CASSPGLQGGSPLHF. CDR3 DNA sequence: TGTGCCAGCTCACCAGGGCTACAGGGTGGTTCACCCCTCCACTTT.